This T cell receptor (beta chain) was identified during a study of cytomegalovirus exposure and HLA in healthy donors. Study background: A previous analysis identified 100 million to 120 million unique TCR beta sequences derived from approximately 190 million T cells.

About this clone itself: What it binds is unknown. At one boundary the junction diverges from the germline segment, which might be a read error.

Germline V gives CDR1 MDHEN, CDR2 SYDVKM. This CDR3 comprises 15 residues. Primers: 60 Vbeta forward and 13 Jbeta reverse. Libraries were prepared by immunoSEQ multiplex PCR; TCRdb keeps only in-frame clonotypes and omits some of them. This listing includes 45,000 to 65,000 clones. Study-wide results and limits: Exclusion applied to some V segments, including TRBV6-2 and TRBV6-3, as they were indistinguishable. One variant, a missense change in DCLRE1C, was linked in a later analysis to TCR beta V- and J-gene trimming. There were a few CMV-associated chains whose specificity for CMV antigens was confirmed in vitro.

Sequences were obtained from PBMCs. The sequence was collected from a man aged 18 to 29 in good health and CMV-seropositive. The V and J genes are TRBV28 and TRBJ2-2, with D tentatively TRBD1 (8 bases). CDR3 amino acids: CVSSTEQGGPGELFF. CDR3 coding DNA: TGTGTCAGCAGTACGGAACAGGGGGGGCCCGGGGAGCTGTTTTTT.